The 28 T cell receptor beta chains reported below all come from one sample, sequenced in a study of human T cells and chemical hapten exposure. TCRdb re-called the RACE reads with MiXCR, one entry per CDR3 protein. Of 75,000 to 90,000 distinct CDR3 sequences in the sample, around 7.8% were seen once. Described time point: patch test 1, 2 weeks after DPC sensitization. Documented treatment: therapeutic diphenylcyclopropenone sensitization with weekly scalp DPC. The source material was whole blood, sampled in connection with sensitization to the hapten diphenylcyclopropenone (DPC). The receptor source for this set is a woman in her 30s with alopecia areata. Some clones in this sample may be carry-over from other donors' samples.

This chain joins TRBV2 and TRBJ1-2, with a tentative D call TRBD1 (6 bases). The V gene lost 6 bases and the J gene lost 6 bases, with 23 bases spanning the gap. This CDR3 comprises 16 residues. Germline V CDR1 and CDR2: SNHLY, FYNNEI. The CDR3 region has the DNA TGTGCCAGCAGCAGAGACCGGGACACATATTTTAATGGCTACACCTTC. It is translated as CASSRDRDTYFNGYTF.

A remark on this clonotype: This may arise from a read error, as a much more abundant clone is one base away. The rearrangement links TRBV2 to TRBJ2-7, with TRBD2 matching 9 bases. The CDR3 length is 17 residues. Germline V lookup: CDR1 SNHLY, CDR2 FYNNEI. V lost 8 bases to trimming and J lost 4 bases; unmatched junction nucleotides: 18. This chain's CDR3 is CASRVGGRSGGSYEQYF. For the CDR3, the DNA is TGTGCCAGCCGGGTCGGGGGGAGAAGCGGGGGGAGTTACGAGCAGTACTTC.

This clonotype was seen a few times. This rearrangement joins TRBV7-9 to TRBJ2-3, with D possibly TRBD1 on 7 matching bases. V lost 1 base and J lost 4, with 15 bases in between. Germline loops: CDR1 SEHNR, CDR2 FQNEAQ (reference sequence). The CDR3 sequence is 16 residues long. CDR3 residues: CASSLGRGRGADTQYF. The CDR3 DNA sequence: TGTGCCAGCAGCTTAGGTCGCGGCAGGGGGGCAGATACGCAGTATTTT.

The CDR3 is CASSGGQRNTIYF. The CDR3 DNA sequence: TGTGCCAGCAGCGGGGGACAGAGAAACACCATATATTTT. This chain joins TRBV5-4 and TRBJ1-3, with 7 bases that match TRBD1. The V and J ends lost 4 bases and 5 bases, in that order; junction bases with no gene match: 3. CDR1 is SGHNT, CDR2 YYREEE, per germline (reference sequence). The length of the CDR3 is 13 residues.

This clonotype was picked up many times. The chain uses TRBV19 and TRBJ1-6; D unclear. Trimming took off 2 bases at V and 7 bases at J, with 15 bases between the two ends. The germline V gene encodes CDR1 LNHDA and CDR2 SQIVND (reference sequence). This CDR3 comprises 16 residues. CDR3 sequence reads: CASSISQSPGNSPLHF. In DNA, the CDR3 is TGTGCCAGTAGTATATCGCAGTCCCCTGGGAATTCACCCCTCCACTTT.

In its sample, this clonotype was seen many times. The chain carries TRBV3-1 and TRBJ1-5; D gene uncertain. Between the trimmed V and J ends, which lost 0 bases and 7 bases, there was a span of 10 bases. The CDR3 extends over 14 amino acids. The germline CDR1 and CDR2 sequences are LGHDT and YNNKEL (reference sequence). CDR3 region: CASSQDVGGQPQHF. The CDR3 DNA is TGTGCCAGCAGCCAAGATGTTGGCGGGCAGCCCCAGCATTTT.

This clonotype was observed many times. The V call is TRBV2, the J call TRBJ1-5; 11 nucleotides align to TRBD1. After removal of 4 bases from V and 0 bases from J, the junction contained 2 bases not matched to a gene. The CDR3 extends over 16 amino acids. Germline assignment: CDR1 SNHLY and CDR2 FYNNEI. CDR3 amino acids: CASSGGTGGSNQPQHF. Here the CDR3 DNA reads TGTGCCAGCAGTGGAGGGACAGGGGGTAGCAATCAGCCCCAGCATTTT. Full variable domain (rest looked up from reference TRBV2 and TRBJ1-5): EPEVTQTPSHQVTQMGQEVILRCVPISNHLYFYWYRQILGQKVEFLVSFYNNEISEKSEIFDDQFSVERPDGSNFTLKIRSTKLEDSAMYFCASSGGTGGSNQPQHFGDGTRLSIL.

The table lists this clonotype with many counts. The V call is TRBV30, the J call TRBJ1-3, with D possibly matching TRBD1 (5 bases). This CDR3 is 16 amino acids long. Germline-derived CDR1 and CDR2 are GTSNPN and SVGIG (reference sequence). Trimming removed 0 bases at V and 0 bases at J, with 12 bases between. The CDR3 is CAWSVRGGGSGNTIYF. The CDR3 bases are TGTGCCTGGAGTGTACGCGGTGGGGGCTCTGGAAACACCATATATTTT. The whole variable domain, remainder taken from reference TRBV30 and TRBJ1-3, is SQTIHQWPATLVQPVGSPLSLECTVEGTSNPNLYWYRQAAGRGLQLLFYSVGIGQISSEVPQNLSASRPQDRQFILSSKKLLLSDSGFYLCAWSVRGGGSGNTIYFGEGSWLTVV.

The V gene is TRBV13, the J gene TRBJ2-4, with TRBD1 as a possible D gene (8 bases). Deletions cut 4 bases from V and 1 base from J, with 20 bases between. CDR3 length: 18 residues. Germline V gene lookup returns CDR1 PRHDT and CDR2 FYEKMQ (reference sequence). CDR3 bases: TGTGCCAGCAGCTCGACAGGGGTCCGGGAGGTGGCCAAAAACATTCAGTACTTC. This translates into CASSSTGVREVAKNIQYF.

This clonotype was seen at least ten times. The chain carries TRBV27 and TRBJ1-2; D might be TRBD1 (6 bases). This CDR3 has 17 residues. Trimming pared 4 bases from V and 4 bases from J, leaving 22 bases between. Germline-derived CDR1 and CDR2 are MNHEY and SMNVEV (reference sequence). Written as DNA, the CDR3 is TGTGCCAGCAGTTCTAGGGCCGGGACTCAGGGGAGCTATGGCTACACCTTC. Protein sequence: CASSSRAGTQGSYGYTF.

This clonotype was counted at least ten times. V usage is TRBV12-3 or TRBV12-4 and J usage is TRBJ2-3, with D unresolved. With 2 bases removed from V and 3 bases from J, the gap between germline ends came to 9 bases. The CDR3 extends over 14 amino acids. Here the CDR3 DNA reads TGTGCCAGCAGTTTAAATCTGGGAACAGATACGCAGTATTTT. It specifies CASSLNLGTDTQYF.

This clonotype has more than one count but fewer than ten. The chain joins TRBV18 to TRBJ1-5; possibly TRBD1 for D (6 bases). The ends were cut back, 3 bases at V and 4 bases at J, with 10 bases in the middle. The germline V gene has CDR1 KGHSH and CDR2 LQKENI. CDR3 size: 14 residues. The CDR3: CASSPEQGNQPQHF. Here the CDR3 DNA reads TGTGCCAGCTCACCGGAGCAGGGGAATCAGCCCCAGCATTTT.

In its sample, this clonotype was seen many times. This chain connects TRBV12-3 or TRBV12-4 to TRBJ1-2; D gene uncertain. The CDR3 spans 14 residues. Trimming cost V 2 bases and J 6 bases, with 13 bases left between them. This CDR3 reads CASSLSPGRNGYTF. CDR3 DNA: TGTGCCAGCAGTTTATCCCCCGGAAGGAATGGCTACACCTTC.

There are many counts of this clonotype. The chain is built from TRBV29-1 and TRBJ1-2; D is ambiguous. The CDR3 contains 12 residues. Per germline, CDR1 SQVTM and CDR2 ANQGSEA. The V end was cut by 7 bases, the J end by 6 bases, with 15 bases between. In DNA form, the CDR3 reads TGCAGCGCAGCTTGGGAGTCGGATGGCTACACCTTC. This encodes CSAAWESDGYTF.

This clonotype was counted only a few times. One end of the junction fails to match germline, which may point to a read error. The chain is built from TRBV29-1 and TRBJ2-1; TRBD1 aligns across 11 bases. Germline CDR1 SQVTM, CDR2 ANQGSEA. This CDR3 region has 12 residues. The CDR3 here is CSSRTGGPELFF. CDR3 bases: TGCAGCTCTCGGACAGGGGGCCCCGAGCTGTTCTTC.

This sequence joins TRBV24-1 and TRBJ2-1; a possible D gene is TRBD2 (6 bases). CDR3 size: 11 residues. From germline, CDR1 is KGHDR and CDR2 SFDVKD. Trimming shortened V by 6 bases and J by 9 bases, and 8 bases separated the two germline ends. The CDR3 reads CATSQEGEQFF. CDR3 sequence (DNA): TGTGCCACCAGTCAGGAGGGTGAGCAGTTCTTC.

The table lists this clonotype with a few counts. CDR3 in DNA: TGCAGCGCCGGGGACAGTGCGTCCTACGAGCAGTACTTC. This encodes CSAGDSASYEQYF. V gene TRBV29-1 combines with J gene TRBJ2-7; 7 bases are a match to TRBD1. V lost 7 bases to trimming and J lost 1 base; unmatched junction nucleotides: 7. The CDR3 runs 13 residues. Germline V gene lookup returns CDR1 SQVTM and CDR2 ANQGSEA.

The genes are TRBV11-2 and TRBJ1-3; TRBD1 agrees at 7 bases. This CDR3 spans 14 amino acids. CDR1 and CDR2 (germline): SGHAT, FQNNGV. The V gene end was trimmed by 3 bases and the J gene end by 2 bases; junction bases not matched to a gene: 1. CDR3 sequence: CASSFGQAGNTIYF. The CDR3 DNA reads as TGTGCCAGCAGCTTCGGACAGGCTGGAAACACCATATATTTT.

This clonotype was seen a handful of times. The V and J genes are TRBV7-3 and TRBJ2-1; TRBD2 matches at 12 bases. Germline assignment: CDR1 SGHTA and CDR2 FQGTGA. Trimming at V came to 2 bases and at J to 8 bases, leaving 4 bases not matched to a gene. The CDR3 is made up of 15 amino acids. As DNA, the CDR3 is TGTGCCAGCAGCTTATCTAGCGGGGGGGCATATGAGCAGTTCTTC. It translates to CASSLSSGGAYEQFF.

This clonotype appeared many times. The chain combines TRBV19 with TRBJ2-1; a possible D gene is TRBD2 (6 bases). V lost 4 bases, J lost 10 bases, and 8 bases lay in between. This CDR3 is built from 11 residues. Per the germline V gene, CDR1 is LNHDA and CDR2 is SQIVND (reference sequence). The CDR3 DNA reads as TGTGCCAGTAGTAAAGGACTAGAGCAGTTCTTC. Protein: CASSKGLEQFF.

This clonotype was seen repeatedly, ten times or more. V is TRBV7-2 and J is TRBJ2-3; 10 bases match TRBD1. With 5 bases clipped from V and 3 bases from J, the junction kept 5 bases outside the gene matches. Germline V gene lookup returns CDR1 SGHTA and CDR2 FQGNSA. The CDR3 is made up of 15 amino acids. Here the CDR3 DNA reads TGTGCCAGCAGCAGACAGGGGGCCGAGACAGATACGCAGTATTTT. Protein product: CASSRQGAETDTQYF.

The CDR3 coding sequence is TGCGCCAGCAGCTTAACAGGGGGCGTGGATGGCTACACCTTC. This translates into CASSLTGGVDGYTF. The chain links TRBV5-1 to TRBJ1-2; 9 nucleotides line up with TRBD1. CDR1 is SGHRS and CDR2 is YFSETQ in the germline V gene. CDR3 length: 14 amino acids. J gave up 6 bases and V 2 bases, and 5 bases lay outside the gene matches.

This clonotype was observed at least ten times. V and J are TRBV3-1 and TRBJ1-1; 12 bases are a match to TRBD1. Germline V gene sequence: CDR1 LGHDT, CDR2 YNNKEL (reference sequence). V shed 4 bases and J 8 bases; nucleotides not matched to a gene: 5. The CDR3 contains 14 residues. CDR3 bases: TGTGCCAGCAGCCGAGGGACAGGGGGCGGCGAAGCTTTCTTT. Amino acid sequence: CASSRGTGGGEAFF. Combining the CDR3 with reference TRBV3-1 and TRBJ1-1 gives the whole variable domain DTAVSQTPKYLVTQMGNDKSIKCEQNLGHDTMYWYKQDSKKFLKIMFSYNNKELIINETVPNRFSPKSPDKAHLNLHINSLELGDSAVYFCASSRGTGGGEAFFGQGTRLTVV.

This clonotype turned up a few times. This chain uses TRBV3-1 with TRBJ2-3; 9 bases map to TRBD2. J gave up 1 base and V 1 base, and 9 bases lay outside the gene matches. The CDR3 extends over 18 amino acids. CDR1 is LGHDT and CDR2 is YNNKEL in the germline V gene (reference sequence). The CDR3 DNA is TGTGCCAGCAGCCAAGCCCCTGGACTAGCGCCCGGCACAGATACGCAGTATTTT. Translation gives CASSQAPGLAPGTDTQYF.

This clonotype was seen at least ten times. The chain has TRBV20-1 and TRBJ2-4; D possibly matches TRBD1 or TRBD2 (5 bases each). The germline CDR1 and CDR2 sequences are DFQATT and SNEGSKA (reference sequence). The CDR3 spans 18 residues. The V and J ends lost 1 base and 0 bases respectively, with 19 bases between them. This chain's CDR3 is CSARGLRDGLLAKNIQYF. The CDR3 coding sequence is TGCAGTGCTAGAGGTCTCCGGGACGGCCTCCTAGCCAAAAACATTCAGTACTTC.

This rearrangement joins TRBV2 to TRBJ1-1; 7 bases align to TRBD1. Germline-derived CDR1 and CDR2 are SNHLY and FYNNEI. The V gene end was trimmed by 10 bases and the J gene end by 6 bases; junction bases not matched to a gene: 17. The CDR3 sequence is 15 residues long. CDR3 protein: CATVDREGGVAEAFF. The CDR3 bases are TGTGCCACGGTTGACAGGGAAGGGGGGGTCGCTGAAGCTTTCTTT. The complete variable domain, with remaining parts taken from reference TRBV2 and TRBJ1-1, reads EPEVTQTPSHQVTQMGQEVILRCVPISNHLYFYWYRQILGQKVEFLVSFYNNEISEKSEIFDDQFSVERPDGSNFTLKIRSTKLEDSAMYFCATVDREGGVAEAFFGQGTRLTVV.

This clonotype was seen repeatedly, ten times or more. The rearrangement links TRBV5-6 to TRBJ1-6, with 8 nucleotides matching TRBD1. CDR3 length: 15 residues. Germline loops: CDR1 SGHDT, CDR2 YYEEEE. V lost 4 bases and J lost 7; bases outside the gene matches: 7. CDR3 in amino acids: CASSTRDRLNSPLHF. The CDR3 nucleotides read TGTGCCAGCAGCACCCGGGACAGGCTGAATTCACCCCTCCACTTT.

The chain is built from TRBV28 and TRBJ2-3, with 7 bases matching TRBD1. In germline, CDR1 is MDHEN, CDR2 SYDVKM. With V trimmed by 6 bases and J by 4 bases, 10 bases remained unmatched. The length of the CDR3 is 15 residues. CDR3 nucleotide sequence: TGTGCCAGCAGACCCGGACAGGTCCATCCAGATACGCAGTATTTT. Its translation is CASRPGQVHPDTQYF.